There are a few counts of the clone carrying this T cell receptor beta chain. Its antigen is not identified. Indicated time point: patch test 1, 2 weeks after DPC sensitization. Described treatment: therapeutic diphenylcyclopropenone sensitization with weekly scalp DPC. TCRdb processed the RACE reads anew with MiXCR; each CDR3 protein has one entry. The sample shows 150,000 to 200,000 distinct CDR3 sequences, around 13% of them seen only once. The data derive from a study of human T cells and chemical hapten exposure. Study-level information: Patch tests put 0.01% DPC on the upper back, and the results were checked at 6 days.

Findings and limits, study-wide: TCRs whose frequency exceeded 1 in 1000 remained the same following DPC sensitization.

In germline, CDR1 is SGHAT, CDR2 FQDESV (reference sequence). V was clipped by 8 bases and J by 5 bases, with 16 bases between them. The CDR3 runs 15 residues. Material: whole blood, obtained in connection with sensitization to the hapten diphenylcyclopropenone (DPC). This chain connects TRBV11-1 to TRBJ1-6, with D tentatively TRBD1 (6 bases). The clonotype was recovered from a woman aged 25 to 39 with alopecia areata. Some clones in this sample may be carry-over from other donors' samples. In DNA, the CDR3 is TGTGCCAGCTCGAGGGGGAGCCAGGATAATTCACCCCTCCACTTT. Encoded protein: CASSRGSQDNSPLHF.